These T cell receptor beta chains were read from a single sample in a study of vaccination and CD4 T cells after COVID-19. TCRdb called the PCR reads again in MiXCR, with one record for every CDR3 protein. The sample gives roughly 11,000 distinct CDR3 sequences, about 40% of which show up once; approximately 15% is in the top ten. These TCRs' antigens remain unknown. The sequenced material came from CD4+ T cells from blood, cultured in vitro. The receptor source for this set is a human donor in good health. Both conserved end residues are part of each CDR3. D genes are given only for firm matches. Size tells how often a clone was seen (once, few, many) or the class of an expanded clone, and some rows leave it out.

cdr3_length	v_call	clone_size	d_call	j_call	cdr3_aa	cdr3_nt
14	TRBV30	NA	TRBD1	TRBJ2-6	CASQGAGGANVLTF	TGTGCCTCACAGGGGGCGGGAGGGGCCAACGTCCTGACTTTC
15	TRBV19	NA	NA	TRBJ2-5	CASSILASGQETQYF	TGTGCCAGTAGTATATTGGCTAGTGGCCAAGAGACCCAGTACTTC
13	TRBV20-1	NA	TRBD1	TRBJ2-1	CSVPGPGGIRQFF	TGCAGTGTCCCGGGACCAGGGGGTATACGGCAGTTCTTC
13	TRBV6-2/TRBV6-3	few	TRBD2	TRBJ2-1	CATSELAGGGGFF	TGTGCCACCTCTGAGCTAGCGGGAGGGGGAGGGTTCTTC
22	TRBV11-2	NA	TRBD2	TRBJ2-1	CASSLGRKLAGGPASSYNEQFF	TGTGCCAGCAGCTTGGGAAGAAAACTAGCGGGAGGGCCTGCGAGCTCCTACAATGAGCAGTTCTTC
16	TRBV6-2/TRBV6-3	NA	NA	TRBJ2-3	CASSYSSRLQTDTQYF	TGTGCCAGCAGTTACTCTTCTCGGCTTCAGACAGATACGCAGTATTTT
16	TRBV5-4	NA	NA	TRBJ1-2	CASSFGLSGSNYGYTF	TGTGCCAGCAGCTTTGGCCTTTCGGGGTCTAACTATGGCTACACCTTC
16	TRBV7-8	few	NA	TRBJ1-1	CASSSRQWGGDTEAFF	TGTGCCAGCAGCTCCAGGCAATGGGGGGGGGACACTGAAGCTTTCTTT
17	TRBV20-1	NA	NA	TRBJ1-6	CSARDRGMQDPASPLHF	TGCAGTGCTAGAGATCGGGGGATGCAGGACCCTGCTTCACCCCTCCACTTT
13	TRBV7-2	NA	NA	TRBJ1-5	CASSLGWNQPQHF	TGTGCCAGCAGCCTGGGCTGGAATCAGCCCCAGCATTTT
13	TRBV30	NA	TRBD1	TRBJ1-2	CAWSGDRGYGYTF	TGTGCCTGGAGCGGAGACAGGGGGTATGGCTACACCTTC
12	TRBV20-1	NA	NA	TRBJ1-2	CSIFFRSYGYTF	TGCAGTATCTTCTTTCGGAGCTATGGCTACACCTTC
13	TRBV7-8	few	NA	TRBJ1-2	CASSPTEGGGYTF	TGTGCCAGCAGCCCGACTGAAGGTGGAGGCTACACCTTC
16	TRBV28	NA	NA	TRBJ1-2	CASSTPEVDPPGGYTF	TGTGCCAGCAGTACTCCTGAGGTGGACCCTCCAGGTGGCTACACCTTC
18	TRBV6-1	few	TRBD2	TRBJ2-1	CASKIGGPGLAGNNEQFF	TGTGCCAGCAAGATAGGAGGTCCGGGACTAGCGGGAAACAATGAGCAGTTCTTC
13	TRBV20-1	few	TRBD2	TRBJ2-5	CSAPRGDQETQYF	TGCAGTGCTCCTCGGGGGGATCAAGAGACCCAGTACTTC
14	TRBV24-1	few	NA	TRBJ2-5	CATSDKGVQETQYF	TGTGCCACCAGTGACAAAGGGGTCCAAGAGACCCAGTACTTC
12	TRBV20-1	few	NA	TRBJ2-5	CSARFQQETQYF	TGCAGTGCTAGATTCCAGCAAGAGACCCAGTACTTC
13	TRBV7-9	few	NA	TRBJ2-7	CASSLDRVYEQYF	TGTGCCAGCAGCTTAGACAGGGTCTACGAGCAGTACTTC
14	TRBV7-9	few	TRBD1	TRBJ1-2	CAIPRQGALYGYTF	TGTGCCATTCCGCGACAGGGGGCTCTCTATGGCTACACCTTC
12	TRBV20-1	few	NA	TRBJ1-2	CSARSDGDGYTF	TGCAGTGCTAGGTCGGACGGAGATGGCTACACCTTC
15	TRBV28	NA	NA	TRBJ2-1	CASSPGWSSYNEQFF	TGTGCCAGCAGTCCAGGCTGGAGCTCCTACAATGAGCAGTTCTTC
15	TRBV12-3/TRBV12-4	few	TRBD1	TRBJ2-5	CASSLDRGIQETQYF	TGTGCCAGCAGTTTGGACAGGGGCATACAAGAGACCCAGTACTTC
13	TRBV11-2	NA	NA	TRBJ1-2	CASRQGLLYGYTF	TGTGCCAGCAGACAGGGACTTCTCTATGGCTACACCTTC
14	TRBV6-2/TRBV6-3	few	NA	TRBJ2-6	CASIQRSGANVLTF	TGTGCCAGCATCCAGAGATCTGGGGCCAACGTCCTGACTTTC
14	TRBV28	few	NA	TRBJ1-5	CASSAGHSNQPQHF	TGTGCCAGCAGTGCCGGACATAGCAATCAGCCCCAGCATTTT
15	TRBV6-1	few	NA	TRBJ2-2	CASKRQGQNTGELFF	TGTGCCAGCAAGAGGCAGGGGCAGAACACCGGGGAGCTGTTTTTT
12	TRBV24-1	NA	NA	TRBJ1-1	CATSEDDRGAFF	TGTGCCACCAGTGAAGATGACCGGGGCGCTTTCTTT
15	TRBV11-3	NA	TRBD2	TRBJ2-2	CASSSLAGESGELFF	TGTGCCAGCAGCTCACTAGCGGGAGAATCCGGGGAGCTGTTTTTT
14	TRBV6-4	NA	NA	TRBJ2-1	CASSDSLDYNEQFF	TGTGCCAGCAGTGACTCACTAGACTACAATGAGCAGTTCTTC
16	TRBV19	NA	TRBD1	TRBJ1-6	CASQPGTGDWVSPLHF	TGTGCCAGTCAACCCGGGACAGGGGACTGGGTTTCACCCCTCCACTTT
17	TRBV6-4	NA	NA	TRBJ2-4	CASRPSRKGRVKNIQYF	TGTGCCAGCCGGCCCAGTCGGAAGGGGCGGGTCAAAAACATTCAGTACTTC
15	TRBV14	few	NA	TRBJ2-3	CASSLLGQSGDTQYF	TGTGCCAGCAGCCTCTTGGGGCAGTCGGGAGATACGCAGTATTTT
14	TRBV6-1	NA	NA	TRBJ1-2	CASSARGANYGYTF	TGTGCCAGCAGCGCACGTGGAGCAAACTATGGCTACACCTTC
14	TRBV6-2/TRBV6-3	few	NA	TRBJ2-2	CASSYSDATGELFF	TGTGCCAGCAGTTACTCGGATGCCACCGGGGAGCTGTTTTTT
14	TRBV10-3	medium-sized	TRBD1	TRBJ1-2	CAISARQGWNGYTF	TGTGCCATCAGTGCCAGACAGGGATGGAATGGCTACACCTTC
16	TRBV6-2/TRBV6-3	few	TRBD2	TRBJ2-7	CASSYRLAGVPYEQYF	TGTGCCAGCAGTTACAGGTTGGCGGGAGTACCGTACGAGCAGTACTTC
15	TRBV20-1	NA	TRBD1	TRBJ2-3	CSARDPGGMADTQYF	TGCAGTGCTAGAGATCCAGGGGGCATGGCAGATACGCAGTATTTT
17	TRBV7-8	NA	NA	TRBJ2-1	CASSPGGSVALGGEQFF	TGTGCCAGCAGCCCCGGGGGTAGCGTTGCACTAGGCGGGGAGCAGTTCTTC
13	TRBV27	few	NA	TRBJ2-6	CASSLSRANVLTF	TGTGCCAGCAGTCTGTCAAGGGCCAACGTCCTGACTTTC
15	TRBV5-1	NA	TRBD1	TRBJ2-7	CASSLGDSSVYEQYF	TGCGCCAGCAGCTTGGGGGACAGCTCGGTCTACGAGCAGTACTTC
12	TRBV20-1	NA	NA	TRBJ1-2	CSARGPDYGYTF	TGCAGTGCTAGAGGGCCTGACTATGGCTACACCTTC
17	TRBV7-2	NA	TRBD2	TRBJ2-1	CASSLARLAGSYNEQFF	TGTGCCAGCAGCTTAGCCCGCCTAGCGGGCTCCTACAATGAGCAGTTCTTC
16	TRBV4-3	NA	TRBD2	TRBJ2-7	CASSQAASAGEYEQYF	TGCGCCAGCAGCCAAGCGGCTTCTGCGGGAGAGTACGAGCAGTACTTC
13	TRBV20-1	few	TRBD1	TRBJ1-2	CSTVGTGGRGYTF	TGCAGTACAGTGGGGACAGGGGGGAGAGGCTACACCTTC
14	TRBV29-1	NA	NA	TRBJ2-5	CSASRVGYQETQYF	TGCAGCGCCAGCCGGGTGGGGTATCAAGAGACCCAGTACTTC
16	TRBV11-3	NA	NA	TRBJ2-2	CASSSAGTSNTGELFF	TGTGCCAGCAGCTCCGCCGGGACGTCTAACACCGGGGAGCTGTTTTTT
14	TRBV10-3	NA	NA	TRBJ1-2	CAINPGQVNYGYTF	TGTGCCATCAATCCGGGACAAGTTAACTATGGCTACACCTTC
15	TRBV7-2	NA	NA	TRBJ1-1	CASSLVFKRDTEAFF	TGTGCCAGCAGCTTAGTCTTTAAACGGGACACTGAAGCTTTCTTT
14	TRBV20-1	few	NA	TRBJ1-5	CSASQGTDNQPQHF	TGCAGTGCTAGTCAGGGGACGGACAATCAGCCCCAGCATTTT